These T cell receptor beta chains were read from a single sample in a study of radiotherapy plus CTLA-4 blockade in lung cancer. Profiled with immunoSEQ multiplex PCR; TCRdb holds only in-frame clones, not every one. The sample lists approximately 76,000 clones; over 70% were seen once. This sample comprised peripheral blood, obtained from a patient treated with radiotherapy plus ipilimumab. The receptors shown here come from a human donor with non-small cell lung cancer who had a partial response to radiotherapy plus ipilimumab. Some clones in this sample may be carry-over from other donors' samples. Each CDR3 is given with its conserved first and last residue. Fields, in order: clone size, J gene, V gene, D gene, CDR3 protein, CDR3 DNA. A D gene is named only where the DNA matches it firmly. For some rows the clone size is stated as once, few or many, or as a class when expanded; others skip it.

NA	TRBJ2-3	TRBV7-8	TRBD2	CASSLVGGGAGDTQYF	TGTGCCAGCAGCTTAGTCGGCGGGGGGGCCGGAGATACGCAGTATTTT
NA	TRBJ2-1	TRBV11-2	TRBD2	CAGSIAGGKYNEQFF	TGTGCCGGCAGCATAGCGGGAGGGAAATACAATGAGCAGTTCTTC
few	TRBJ1-2	TRBV9	NA	CASSVVRTVNYGYTF	TGTGCCAGCAGCGTAGTCAGGACAGTTAACTATGGCTACACCTTC
NA	TRBJ1-2	TRBV4-2	NA	CASSQDLFSYGYTF	TGTGCCAGCAGCCAAGATCTCTTCTCCTATGGCTACACCTTC
NA	TRBJ2-7	TRBV19	TRBD1	CASSIKGQENYEQYF	TGTGCCAGTAGTATAAAGGGACAGGAGAACTACGAGCAGTACTTC
NA	TRBJ1-1	TRBV4-1	TRBD1	CASSLPGGRQGTEAFF	TGCGCCAGCAGCCTCCCCGGGGGTCGACAGGGTACTGAAGCTTTCTTT
NA	TRBJ2-2	TRBV9	NA	CASSVVSGLSTGELFF	TGTGCCAGCAGCGTAGTCTCAGGGTTGAGCACCGGAGAGCTGTTTTTT
NA	TRBJ1-2	TRBV6-5	NA	CASSYSSRDYGYTF	TGTGCCAGCAGTTACTCGAGCAGGGACTATGGCTACACCTTC
NA	TRBJ1-6	TRBV19	NA	CASSPGLQLGSPLHF	TGTGCCAGTAGTCCGGGACTCCAGCTCGGTTCACCCCTCCACTTT
NA	TRBJ2-7	TRBV2	TRBD1	CASSWDRAYEQYF	TGTGCCAGCAGTTGGGACAGAGCCTACGAGCAGTACTTC
NA	TRBJ1-1	TRBV15	NA	CATSRGADMNTEAFF	TGTGCCACCAGCAGGGGGGCAGATATGAACACTGAAGCTTTCTTT
NA	TRBJ2-1	TRBV7-7	TRBD1	CASSLDRGASEQFF	TGTGCCAGCAGCTTGGACAGGGGCGCTTCTGAGCAGTTCTTC
few	TRBJ2-3	TRBV11-2	NA	CASRKGTNPSTQYF	TGTGCCAGCAGAAAGGGGACAAATCCAAGTACGCAGTATTTT
NA	TRBJ2-7	TRBV6-6	NA	CASTPRDTYEQYF	TGTGCCAGCACCCCACGGGACACCTACGAGCAGTACTTC
NA	TRBJ1-6	TRBV5-6	TRBD1	CASNGQGNSPLHF	TGTGCCAGCAACGGACAGGGGAATTCACCCCTCCACTTT
NA	TRBJ2-3	TRBV2	NA	CASSVGGGGTDTQYF	TGTGCCAGCAGTGTAGGGGGCGGGGGCACAGATACGCAGTATTTT
NA	TRBJ1-1	TRBV28	TRBD1	CASSRPRTGVAFF	TGTGCCAGCAGCCGCCCCCGTACAGGGGTGGCTTTCTTT
few	TRBJ2-7	TRBV18	NA	CASSRDRYEQYF	TGTGCCAGCTCACGAGATCGTTACGAGCAGTACTTC
NA	TRBJ2-1	TRBV2	TRBD1	CASGTGGTEQFF	TGTGCCAGCGGGACAGGGGGCACTGAGCAGTTCTTC
NA	TRBJ2-1	TRBV29-1	NA	CSVVFREEDFVYEQFF	TGCAGCGTTGTCTTCCGGGAAGAAGATTTCGTCTATGAGCAGTTCTTC
NA	TRBJ1-1	TRBV6-5	TRBD1	CASSSGQANTEAFF	TGTGCCAGCAGTTCGGGACAGGCGAACACTGAAGCTTTCTTT
NA	TRBJ2-2	TRBV5-1	TRBD2	CASKSLAGGPGFTGELFF	TGCGCCAGCAAGAGTCTAGCGGGAGGGCCTGGTTTCACCGGGGAGCTGTTTTTT
NA	TRBJ2-1	TRBV4-1	NA	CASSQTAGAVEQFF	TGCGCCAGCAGCCAGACGGCGGGGGCCGTAGAGCAGTTCTTC
NA	TRBJ2-7	TRBV7-6	NA	CASSSRHRGGEQYF	TGTGCCAGCAGCTCTCGACACAGGGGAGGCGAGCAGTACTTC
NA	TRBJ2-5	TRBV29-1	TRBD2	CSVVPSAGGPREQYF	TGCAGCGTTGTTCCGTCCGCGGGGGGGCCGAGGGAGCAGTACTTC
once	TRBJ2-3	TRBV6-1	NA	CASNRLPSTDTQYF	TGTGCCAGCAACCGGTTGCCTAGCACAGATACGCAGTATTTT
NA	TRBJ1-4	TRBV7-9	NA	CASSQQVIDEKLFF	TGTGCCAGCAGCCAACAGGTGATAGATGAAAAACTGTTTTTT
NA	TRBJ2-7	TRBV4-1	NA	CASSQGHLGGEQYF	TGCGCCAGCAGCCAGGGACACCTCGGCGGCGAGCAGTACTTC
NA	TRBJ2-7	TRBV28	NA	CASTSSYEQYF	TGTGCCAGCACGAGCTCCTACGAGCAGTACTTC
NA	TRBJ1-4	TRBV28	TRBD1	CASSLLSFSGGKDEKLFF	TGTGCCAGCAGTTTGCTTTCCTTTTCAGGGGGGAAGGATGAAAAACTGTTTTTT
NA	TRBJ1-1	TRBV5-8	NA	CASSLAGGRHTEAFF	TGTGCCAGCAGCTTGGCCGGGGGTCGGCACACTGAAGCTTTCTTT
NA	TRBJ1-5	TRBV28	NA	CASSFRGSNQPQHF	TGTGCCAGCAGTTTCCGGGGTAGCAATCAGCCCCAGCATTTT
few	TRBJ2-1	TRBV7-2	NA	CASSLDLNEQFF	TGTGCCAGCAGCTTAGACTTGAATGAGCAGTTCTTC
NA	TRBJ1-1	TRBV5-6	NA	CASSLFSSRVRNTEAFF	TGTGCCAGCAGCTTGTTTTCGTCGCGGGTGCGGAACACTGAAGCTTTCTTT
once	TRBJ2-3	TRBV28	NA	CASRPPSSDTQYF	TGTGCCAGCAGGCCCCCCAGTTCCGATACGCAGTATTTT
NA	TRBJ1-6	TRBV7-8	NA	CASSSIAGFSTSSYNSPLHF	TGTGCCAGCAGCTCAATAGCTGGGTTTTCTACTAGCTCCTATAATTCACCCCTCCACTTT
NA	TRBJ2-2	TRBV4-1	TRBD2	CASSPSPGLAGAGELFF	TGCGCCAGCAGCCCTTCGCCGGGACTAGCGGGAGCCGGGGAGCTGTTTTTT
NA	TRBJ2-7	TRBV7-9	NA	CASSAGASYEQYF	TGTGCCAGCAGCGCGGGGGCTTCCTACGAGCAGTACTTC
NA	TRBJ2-7	TRBV6-1	TRBD2	CASSRTRLAVYEQYF	TGTGCCAGCAGTAGGACCCGACTAGCAGTCTACGAGCAGTACTTC
NA	TRBJ1-4	TRBV2	TRBD1	CASSDPSGGKEKLFF	TGTGCCAGCAGTGACCCATCAGGGGGCAAAGAAAAACTGTTTTTT
few	TRBJ2-1	TRBV14	NA	CASSQINSGEQFF	TGTGCCAGCAGCCAAATAAATAGTGGTGAGCAGTTCTTC
NA	TRBJ2-5	TRBV9	TRBD2	CASSAGGAGETQYF	TGTGCCAGCAGCGCCGGGGGGGCTGGGGAGACCCAGTACTTC
NA	TRBJ2-2	TRBV4-1	NA	CASSQGWGLNIGELFF	TGCGCCAGCAGCCAAGGGTGGGGCCTTAACATTGGGGAGCTGTTTTTT
NA	TRBJ2-7	TRBV10-3	TRBD2	CAISVSSGFSTYEQYF	TGTGCCATCAGTGTCTCTAGCGGGTTCTCTACCTACGAGCAGTACTTC
NA	TRBJ2-7	TRBV30	TRBD2	CAWSVGTNYEQYF	TGTGCCTGGAGTGTAGGGACTAACTACGAGCAGTACTTC
NA	TRBJ1-6	TRBV6-5	TRBD1	CASSQQGQDNSPLHF	TGTGCCAGCAGTCAACAAGGACAGGATAATTCACCCCTCCACTTT
NA	TRBJ2-5	TRBV15	NA	CATSPGWMETQYF	TGTGCCACCAGCCCAGGGTGGATGGAGACCCAGTACTTC
NA	TRBJ2-2	TRBV30	NA	CAWSVGRTGELFF	TGTGCCTGGAGCGTTGGGCGTACCGGGGAGCTGTTTTTT
NA	TRBJ1-2	TRBV19	TRBD1	CASTVWGQGDLDYGYTF	TGCGCCAGTACTGTATGGGGACAGGGGGATCTGGATTATGGCTACACCTTC
NA	TRBJ1-1	TRBV9	TRBD1	CASSPHRGLTEAFF	TGTGCCAGCAGCCCCCACAGGGGGCTGACTGAAGCTTTCTTT
few	TRBJ1-2	TRBV2	NA	CASSAQTGGSGSYTF	TGTGCCAGCAGTGCCCAGACCGGGGGGTCGGGGAGCTACACCTTC
NA	TRBJ1-1	TRBV2	NA	CASSGGRAQAFF	TGTGCCAGCAGTGGTGGGAGGGCCCAAGCTTTCTTT